This T cell receptor beta chain was retrieved from a study of blood T cell repertoires in COVID-19. This clone was detected once. V gave up 5 bases and J gave up 4 bases; unmatched junction bases: 6. From germline, CDR1 is MNHEY and CDR2 SMNVEV (reference sequence). This CDR3 contains 14 residues. Produced via immunoSEQ multiplex PCR; TCRdb's table is partial and in-frame only. The profile shows under 150,000 clones, approximately 86% of them singletons. The sample was PBMCs or T cells enriched from blood (not recorded which). The J gene is TRBJ2-3, the V gene TRBV27; TRBD1 aligns across 7 bases. This sequence originates from a woman aged 45-65 years who had recovered from COVID-19. CDR3 coding DNA: TGTGCCAGCAGTCCTCGACAGGGCCCAGATACGCAGTATTTT. Encoded protein: CASSPRQGPDTQYF.